The clone carrying this TCR beta chain was found a few times. The antigen remains unidentified. TCRdb analysed the 5' RACE reads with MiXCR anew, one entry per CDR3 protein. Among roughly 240,000 distinct CDR3 sequences listed, approximately 6.7% were seen once. This sample was taken from a study of T cells after yellow fever vaccination. Across the study: When fractions had low cell numbers, they were prepared with SMART-Seq v4 Ultra Low Input. Study observations and caveats: Post-booster repertoires contained most primary-vaccination clones again (96% CD4, around 88% CD8). It was a small share of clonotypes that appeared in both CD4 and CD8 compartments.

V lost 5 bases to trimming and J lost 7 bases; unmatched junction nucleotides: 7. The germline V gene has CDR1 SQVTM and CDR2 ANQGSEA. The CDR3 totals 13 residues. The clonotype comes from a man aged 25 to 40 who received the YFV17D yellow fever vaccine. The chain uses TRBV29-1 and TRBJ1-2; 10 bases are shared with TRBD1. The sequenced sample was CD4+ T cells sorted from PBMCs, obtained on the day of the yellow fever booster vaccination. CDR3 nucleotide sequence: TGCAGCGTTCTACCCGGGACAGGGGTTGGCTACACCTTC. This sequence encodes CSVLPGTGVGYTF.